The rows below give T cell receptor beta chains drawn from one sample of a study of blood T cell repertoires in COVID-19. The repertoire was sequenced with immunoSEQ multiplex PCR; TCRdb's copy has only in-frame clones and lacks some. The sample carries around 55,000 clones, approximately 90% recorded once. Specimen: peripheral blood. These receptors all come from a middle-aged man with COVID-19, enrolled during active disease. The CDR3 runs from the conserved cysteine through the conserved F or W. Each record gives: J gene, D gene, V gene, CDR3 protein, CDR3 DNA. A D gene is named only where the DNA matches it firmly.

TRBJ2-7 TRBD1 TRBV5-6 CASRGQGTSYEQYF TGTGCCAGCAGGGGACAGGGGACCTCCTACGAGCAGTACTTC
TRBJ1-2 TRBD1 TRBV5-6 CASSGWDRENPGYTF TGTGCCAGCAGCGGTTGGGACAGGGAAAACCCTGGCTACACCTTC
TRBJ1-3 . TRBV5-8 CASSSAGTSGNTIYF TGTGCCAGCAGCTCCGCCGGGACATCTGGAAACACCATATATTTT
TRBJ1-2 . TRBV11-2 CASSSQEYYGYTF TGTGCCAGCAGCTCTCAGGAATACTATGGCTACACCTTC
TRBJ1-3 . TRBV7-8 CASSEQGPVGNTIYF TGTGCCAGCAGCGAACAGGGACCAGTTGGAAACACCATATATTTT
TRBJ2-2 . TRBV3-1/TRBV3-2 CASSQAGELFF TGTGCCAGCAGCCAAGCAGGGGAGCTGTTTTTT
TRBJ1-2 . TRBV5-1 CASSLSAGLANYGYTF TGCGCCAGCAGCTTGTCGGCAGGACTAGCTAACTATGGCTACACCTTC
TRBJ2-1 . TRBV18 CASSQSQGNEQFF TGTGCCAGCTCACAATCGCAGGGCAATGAGCAGTTCTTC
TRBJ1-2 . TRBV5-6 CASSYGQINYGYTF TGTGCCAGCAGCTACGGACAGATCAACTATGGCTACACCTTC
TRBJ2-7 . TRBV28 CASSPPAYEQYF TGTGCCAGCAGTCCCCCAGCGTACGAGCAGTACTTC
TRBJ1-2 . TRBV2 CASSERTVDGYTF TGTGCCAGCAGTGAGCGGACAGTGGATGGCTACACCTTC
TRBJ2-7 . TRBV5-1 CASSPEPYPEVYEQYF TGCGCCAGCAGCCCGGAGCCCTACCCAGAGGTCTACGAGCAGTACTTC
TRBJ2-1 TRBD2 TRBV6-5 CASSSSSGGAEGQFF TGTGCCAGCAGTTCCTCTAGCGGGGGGGCGGAAGGGCAGTTCTTC
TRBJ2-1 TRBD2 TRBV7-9 CASSPPSGGVNEQFF TGTGCCAGCAGCCCACCTAGCGGGGGGGTTAATGAGCAGTTCTTC
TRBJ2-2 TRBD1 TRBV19 CASRRQGAPSGELFF TGTGCCAGTAGACGACAGGGGGCGCCTTCCGGGGAGCTGTTTTTT